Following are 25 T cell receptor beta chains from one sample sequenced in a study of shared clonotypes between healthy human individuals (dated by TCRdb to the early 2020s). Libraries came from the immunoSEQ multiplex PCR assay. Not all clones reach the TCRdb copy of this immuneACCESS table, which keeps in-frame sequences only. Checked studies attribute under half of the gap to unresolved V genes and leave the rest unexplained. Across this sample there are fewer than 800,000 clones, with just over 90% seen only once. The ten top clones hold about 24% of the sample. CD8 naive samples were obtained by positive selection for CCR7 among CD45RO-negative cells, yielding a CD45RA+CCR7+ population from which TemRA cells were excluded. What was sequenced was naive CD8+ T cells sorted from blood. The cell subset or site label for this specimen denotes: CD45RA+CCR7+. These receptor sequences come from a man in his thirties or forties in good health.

CDR3 loop: CARSRPGTAQETQYF. CDR3 DNA sequence: TGTGCCAGAAGCCGCCCCGGGACAGCCCAAGAGACCCAGTACTTC. The chain uses TRBV5-3 and TRBJ2-5, with 7 bases matching TRBD1. TRBV5-3 has ORF status, its function being uncertain. J was trimmed by 1 base and V by 4 bases; bases with no gene match: 7. This CDR3 comprises 15 residues.

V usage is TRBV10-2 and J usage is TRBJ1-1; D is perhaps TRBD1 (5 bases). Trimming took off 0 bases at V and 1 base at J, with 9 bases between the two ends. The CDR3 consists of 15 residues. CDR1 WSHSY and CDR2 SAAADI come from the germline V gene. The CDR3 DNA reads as TGCGCCAGCAGTGAGTCGTGGGACCCGAACACTGAAGCTTTCTTT. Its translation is CASSESWDPNTEAFF.

The CDR3 here is CASSVWGTRNNEQFF. As DNA, the CDR3 is TGTGCCAGCTCTGTTTGGGGGACTCGAAACAATGAGCAGTTCTTC. This chain uses TRBV6-4 with TRBJ2-1; a possible D gene is TRBD2 (6 bases). The germline CDR1 and CDR2 sequences are MRHNA and SNTAGT. CDR3 length: 15 residues. V lost 8 bases to trimming and J lost 5 bases, with 19 bases between them.

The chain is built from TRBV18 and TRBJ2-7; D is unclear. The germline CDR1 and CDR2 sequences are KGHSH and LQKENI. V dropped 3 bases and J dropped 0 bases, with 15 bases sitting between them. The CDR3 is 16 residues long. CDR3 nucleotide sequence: TGTGCCAGCTCACCGAAACCCGAGTTAGACTCCTACGAGCAGTACTTC. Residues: CASSPKPELDSYEQYF.

The CDR3: CASSTTGGAGANVLTF. The DNA of the CDR3 is TGTGCCAGCAGCACAACAGGGGGCGCTGGGGCCAACGTCCTGACTTTC. J is TRBJ2-6 and V is TRBV5-4; 9 bases line up with TRBD1. Germline CDR1 is SGHNT and CDR2 is YYREEE (reference sequence). J lost 2 bases, V lost 4 bases, and 4 bases had no gene match. The CDR3 contains 16 residues.

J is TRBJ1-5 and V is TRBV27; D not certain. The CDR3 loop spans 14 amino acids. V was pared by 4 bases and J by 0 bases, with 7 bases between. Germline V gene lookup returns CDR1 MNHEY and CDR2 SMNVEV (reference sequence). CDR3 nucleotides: TGTGCCAGCAGTTCCCTAGGTAGCAATCAGCCCCAGCATTTT. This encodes CASSSLGSNQPQHF.

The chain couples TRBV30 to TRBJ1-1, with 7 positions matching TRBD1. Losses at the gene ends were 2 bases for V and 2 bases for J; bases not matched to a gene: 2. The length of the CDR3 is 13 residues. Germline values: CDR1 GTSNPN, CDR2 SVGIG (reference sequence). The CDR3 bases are TGTGCCTGGAGTCAGGGGGTTAACACTGAAGCTTTCTTT. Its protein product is CAWSQGVNTEAFF.

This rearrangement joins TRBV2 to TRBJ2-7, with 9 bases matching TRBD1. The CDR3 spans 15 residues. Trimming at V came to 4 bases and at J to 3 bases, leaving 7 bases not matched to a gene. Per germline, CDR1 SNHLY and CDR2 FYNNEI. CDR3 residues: CASSAPGQGGYEQYF. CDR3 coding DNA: TGTGCCAGCAGTGCCCCGGGACAGGGAGGCTACGAGCAGTACTTC.

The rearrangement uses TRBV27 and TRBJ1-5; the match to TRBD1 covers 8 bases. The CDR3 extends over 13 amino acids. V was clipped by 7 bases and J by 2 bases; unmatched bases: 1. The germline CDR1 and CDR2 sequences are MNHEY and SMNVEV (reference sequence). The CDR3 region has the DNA TGTGCCAGCAAGGACAGGGGCAATCAGCCCCAGCATTTT. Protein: CASKDRGNQPQHF.

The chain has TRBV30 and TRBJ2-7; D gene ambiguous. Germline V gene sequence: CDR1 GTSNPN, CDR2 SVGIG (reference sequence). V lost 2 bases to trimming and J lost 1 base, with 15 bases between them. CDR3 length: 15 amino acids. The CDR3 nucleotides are TGTGCCTGGAGTCCCTCCCCCGCCTCTTCCTACGAGCAGTACTTC. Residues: CAWSPSPASSYEQYF.

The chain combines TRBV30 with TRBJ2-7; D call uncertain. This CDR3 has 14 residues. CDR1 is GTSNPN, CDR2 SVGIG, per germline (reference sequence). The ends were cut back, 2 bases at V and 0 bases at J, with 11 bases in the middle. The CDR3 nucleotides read TGTGCCTGGAGTTCCCCCGGAAGCTCCTACGAGCAGTACTTC. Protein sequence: CAWSSPGSSYEQYF.

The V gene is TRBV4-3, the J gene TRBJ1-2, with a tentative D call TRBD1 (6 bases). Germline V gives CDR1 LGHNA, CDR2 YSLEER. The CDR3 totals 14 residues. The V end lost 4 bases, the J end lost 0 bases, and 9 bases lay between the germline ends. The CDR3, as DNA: TGCGCCAGCAGCCCAGGGGTGGCTAACTATGGCTACACCTTC. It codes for CASSPGVANYGYTF.

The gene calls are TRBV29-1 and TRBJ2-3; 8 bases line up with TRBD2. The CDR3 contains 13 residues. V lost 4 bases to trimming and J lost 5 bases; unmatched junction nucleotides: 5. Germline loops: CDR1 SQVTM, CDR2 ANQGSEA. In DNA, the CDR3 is TGCAGCGTTGTCGGGACTAGGAAAGATACGCAGTATTTT. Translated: CSVVGTRKDTQYF.

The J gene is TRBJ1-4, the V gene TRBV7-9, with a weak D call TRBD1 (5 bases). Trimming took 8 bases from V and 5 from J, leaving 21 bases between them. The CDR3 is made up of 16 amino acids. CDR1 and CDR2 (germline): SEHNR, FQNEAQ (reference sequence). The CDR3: CASQPLILGANEKLFF. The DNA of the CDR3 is TGTGCCAGCCAACCCTTGATTCTAGGGGCCAATGAAAAACTGTTTTTT.

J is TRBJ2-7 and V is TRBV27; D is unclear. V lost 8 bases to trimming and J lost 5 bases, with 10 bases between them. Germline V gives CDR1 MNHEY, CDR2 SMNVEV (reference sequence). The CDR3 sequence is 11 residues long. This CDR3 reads CASGPVNEQYF. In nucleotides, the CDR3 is TGTGCCAGCGGTCCGGTGAACGAGCAGTACTTC.

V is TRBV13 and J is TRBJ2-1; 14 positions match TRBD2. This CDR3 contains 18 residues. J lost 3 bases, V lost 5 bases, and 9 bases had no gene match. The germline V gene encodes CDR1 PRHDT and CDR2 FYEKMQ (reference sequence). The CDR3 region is CASSQTSGRAESYNEQFF. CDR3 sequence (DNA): TGTGCCAGCAGCCAGACTAGCGGGAGGGCTGAAAGCTACAATGAGCAGTTCTTC. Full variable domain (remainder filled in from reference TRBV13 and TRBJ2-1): AAGVIQSPRHLIKEKRETATLKCYPIPRHDTVYWYQQGPGQDPQFLISFYEKMQSDKGSIPDRFSAQQFSDYHSELNMSSLELGDSALYFCASSQTSGRAESYNEQFFGPGTRLTVL.

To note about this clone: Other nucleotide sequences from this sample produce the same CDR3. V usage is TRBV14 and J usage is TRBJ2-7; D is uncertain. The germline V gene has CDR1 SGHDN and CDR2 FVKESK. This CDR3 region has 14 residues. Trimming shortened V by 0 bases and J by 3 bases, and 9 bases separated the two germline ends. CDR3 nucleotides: TGTGCCAGCAGCCAAGATCTCGGAAGCTACGAGCAGTACTTC. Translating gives CASSQDLGSYEQYF.

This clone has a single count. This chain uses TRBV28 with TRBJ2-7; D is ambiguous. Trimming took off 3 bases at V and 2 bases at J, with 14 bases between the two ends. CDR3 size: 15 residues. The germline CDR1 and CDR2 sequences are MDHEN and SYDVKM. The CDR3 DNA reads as TGTGCCAGCAGTTTGACCAGCTTTTCTCCCTACGAGCAGTACTTC. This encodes CASSLTSFSPYEQYF.

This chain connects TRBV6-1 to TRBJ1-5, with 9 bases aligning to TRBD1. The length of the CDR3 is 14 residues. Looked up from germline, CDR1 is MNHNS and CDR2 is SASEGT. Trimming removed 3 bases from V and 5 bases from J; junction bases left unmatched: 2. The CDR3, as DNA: TGTGCCAGCAGTGACGACAGGGGGTATCAGCCCCAGCATTTT. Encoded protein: CASSDDRGYQPQHF.

The CDR3 region has the DNA TGTGCCAGCAGCACCTCCTACGAGCAGTACTTC. This gives the protein CASSTSYEQYF. The chain combines TRBV6-5 with TRBJ2-7, with unresolved D. Deletions cut 6 bases from V and 0 bases from J, with 3 bases between. This CDR3 has 11 amino acids. The V gene's germline CDR1 is MNHEY and CDR2 SVGAGI.

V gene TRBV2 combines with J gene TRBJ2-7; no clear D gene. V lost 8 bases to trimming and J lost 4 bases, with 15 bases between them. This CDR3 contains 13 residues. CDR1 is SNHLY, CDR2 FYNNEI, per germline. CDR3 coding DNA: TGTGCCAGCTTAATAAGGCAGACTTACGAGCAGTACTTC. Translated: CASLIRQTYEQYF. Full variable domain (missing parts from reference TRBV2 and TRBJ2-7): EPEVTQTPSHQVTQMGQEVILRCVPISNHLYFYWYRQILGQKVEFLVSFYNNEISEKSEIFDDQFSVERPDGSNFTLKIRSTKLEDSAMYFCASLIRQTYEQYFGPGTRLTVT.

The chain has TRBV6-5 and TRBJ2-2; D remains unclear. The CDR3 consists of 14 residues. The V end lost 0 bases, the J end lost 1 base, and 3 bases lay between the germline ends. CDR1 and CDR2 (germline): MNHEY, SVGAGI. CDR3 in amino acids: CASSYSQNTGELFF. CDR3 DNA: TGTGCCAGCAGTTACTCGCAGAACACCGGGGAGCTGTTTTTT.

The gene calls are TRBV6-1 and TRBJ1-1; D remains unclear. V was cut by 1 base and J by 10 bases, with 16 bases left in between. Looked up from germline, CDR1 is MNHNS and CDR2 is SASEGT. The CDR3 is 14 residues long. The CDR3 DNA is TGTGCCAGCAGTGAAGGTGGTACAGTAATTGGAGCTTTCTTT. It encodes CASSEGGTVIGAFF.

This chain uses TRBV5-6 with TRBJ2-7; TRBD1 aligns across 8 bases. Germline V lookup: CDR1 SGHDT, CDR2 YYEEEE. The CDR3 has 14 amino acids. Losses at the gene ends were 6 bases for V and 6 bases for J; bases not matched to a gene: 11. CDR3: CASILGGQVGEQYF. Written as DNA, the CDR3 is TGTGCCAGCATCCTGGGGGGACAGGTTGGCGAGCAGTACTTC.

Written as DNA, the CDR3 is TGTGCCAGCAGCGTAGGAGGGGGACTAGCGGGAGTTGAGCAGTACTTC. Encoded protein: CASSVGGGLAGVEQYF. The chain recombines TRBV9 with TRBJ2-7, with 14 bases matching TRBD2. Germline CDR1 reads SGDLS; CDR2 reads YYNGEE. With V trimmed by 0 bases and J by 7 bases, 6 bases remained unmatched. There are 16 residues in the CDR3.